The TCR beta chain under discussion was sequenced for a study of identical twins. The study's findings and limits: Cord blood beta clonotypes that were abundant carried fewer insertions, and memory repertoires showed no such trend. Twins shared out-of-frame alpha sequences with excess low generation probability.

Via MiXCR, TCRdb re-called the 5' RACE reads, giving one row per CDR3 protein. The table includes roughly 630,000 distinct CDR3 sequences, under 8.5% detected once. J gave up 6 bases and V 2 bases, and 3 bases lay outside the gene matches. This CDR3 has 15 residues. Per the germline V gene, CDR1 is ENHRY and CDR2 is SYGVKD. This clonotype was recorded many times. The antigen is undetermined. These data also featured in a second study, about yellow fever vaccine responses in identical twins. That report notes: Reportedly, the response of twins' T cells to the vaccine seemed partly convergent, partly personalized.

The sample comprised PBMCs. This clonotype was obtained from a woman under 30 in good health. This chain uses TRBV10-3 with TRBJ2-1; 11 nucleotides match TRBD2. The CDR3 DNA is TGTGCCATCAGTGAGAGAACTAGCGGGAGCAATGAGCAGTTCTTC. Translating gives CAISERTSGSNEQFF.